What follows is one TCR beta chain and its context. The antigen is not known. The data belong to a study of cytomegalovirus exposure and HLA in healthy donors. The V gene lost 5 bases and the J gene lost 2 bases, with 14 bases spanning the gap. CDR3 size: 14 residues. The V gene's germline CDR1 is SGHDT and CDR2 YYEEEE. A multiplex PCR was run with 60 Vbeta primers and 13 Jbeta primers. Profiling relied on immunoSEQ multiplex PCR, and the TCRdb table lists in-frame clones only, not all of them. Its listing shows 100,000 to 150,000 clones. The study's findings and limits: Analyzed later, association rates of TCRs varied across HLA loci, with DRB1 most and HLA-C fewest. Several of the most significant clusters appeared linked to common viral pathogens, based on a later analysis. As confirmed in vitro, a few CMV-associated chains were specific for CMV antigens.

The chain combines TRBV5-6 with TRBJ2-7; D may be TRBD1 (6 bases). The sequence was collected from a man between 18 and 35 years old in good health and CMV-seronegative. The specimen was PBMCs. The CDR3 region is CASSYSGVAYEQYF. DNA of the CDR3: TGTGCCAGCAGTTACTCAGGGGTCGCCTACGAGCAGTACTTC.